Following are 28 T cell receptor beta chains from one sample sequenced in a study of shared clonotypes between healthy human individuals. Clones were sequenced by immunoSEQ multiplex PCR, and TCRdb holds only the in-frame ones, with some missing. The sample carries some 500,000 clones, 60% to 80% recorded once. Sample: PBMCs. The receptors derive from a woman aged 40 to 50 in good health. Some clones in this sample may be carry-over from other donors' samples.

Concerning this clone itself: A read error is the likely source, as a far larger clone sits one nucleotide away. Other DNA sequences within the sample encode an identical CDR3. This sequence joins TRBV19 and TRBJ2-1; D uncertain. The germline V gene encodes CDR1 LNHDA and CDR2 SQIVND (reference sequence). The V and J ends lost 9 bases and 4 bases respectively, with 7 bases between them. The CDR3 covers 11 residues. This CDR3 reads CASTQYNEQFF. Here the CDR3 DNA reads TGTGCCAGCACCCAGTACAATGAGCAGTTCTTC. Filled out from reference TRBV19 and TRBJ2-1, the complete variable domain reads DGGITQSPKYLFRKEGQNVTLSCEQNLNHDAMYWYRQDPGQGLRLIYYSQIVNDFQKGDIAEGYSVSREKKESFPLTVTSAQKNPTAFYLCASTQYNEQFFGPGTRLTVL.

The gene calls are TRBV10-3 and TRBJ2-5, with 11 bases lining up with TRBD2. The germline V gene has CDR1 ENHRY and CDR2 SYGVKD. This CDR3 comprises 18 residues. The V segment lost 3 bases and the J segment 2 bases; nucleotides outside the gene matches: 11. The CDR3 loop reads CAISDPTPGLAAQETQYF. CDR3 DNA: TGTGCCATCAGTGACCCAACTCCGGGACTAGCGGCACAAGAGACCCAGTACTTC.

This clone appeared a few times. The J gene is TRBJ1-5, the V gene TRBV5-5; D is uncertain. CDR3 length: 16 amino acids. Between the trimmed V and J ends, which lost 0 bases and 3 bases, there was a span of 13 bases. Looked up from germline, CDR1 is SGHKS and CDR2 is YYEKEE (reference sequence). In DNA form, the CDR3 reads TGTGCCAGCAGCTTGGGGGTGGGCAGCCCCAATCAGCCCCAGCATTTT. This translates into CASSLGVGSPNQPQHF.

The J gene is TRBJ1-1, the V gene TRBV5-1; a weak D match, TRBD1 (5 bases). Trimming pared 2 bases from V and 4 bases from J, leaving 12 bases between. CDR1 and CDR2 (germline): SGHRS, YFSETQ. This CDR3 contains 14 residues. CDR3 in amino acids: CASSFGAGTTEAFF. In DNA form, the CDR3 reads TGCGCCAGCAGCTTCGGCGCGGGGACCACTGAAGCTTTCTTT.

The chain is built from TRBV28 and TRBJ1-2; D uncertain. This CDR3 is 13 amino acids long. Trimming shortened V by 5 bases and J by 4 bases, and 11 bases separated the two germline ends. CDR1 is MDHEN, CDR2 SYDVKM, per germline. The CDR3 coding sequence is TGTGCCAGCAGTGGCCGGGAGACCTATGGCTACACCTTC. This encodes CASSGRETYGYTF.

This clone was counted a single time. The gene calls are TRBV30 and TRBJ1-1; D uncertain. This CDR3 is 12 amino acids long. The germline V gene has CDR1 GTSNPN and CDR2 SVGIG (reference sequence). The V end was cut by 1 base, the J end by 6 bases, with 9 bases between. CDR3: CAWSGLCSEAFF. DNA for the CDR3: TGTGCCTGGAGTGGACTCTGCTCTGAAGCTTTCTTT.

This clone has more than one count but fewer than ten. This chain joins TRBV7-9 and TRBJ2-1, with 7 nucleotides matching TRBD2. There are 15 residues in the CDR3. V was clipped by 5 bases and J by 4 bases; unmatched bases: 8. In germline, CDR1 is SEHNR, CDR2 FQNEAQ (reference sequence). As DNA, the CDR3 is TGTGCCAGCAGCCCACCGGGAGCGGGGTACAATGAGCAGTTCTTC. It encodes CASSPPGAGYNEQFF. Full variable domain (rest looked up from reference TRBV7-9 and TRBJ2-1): DTGVSQNPRHKITKRGQNVTFRCDPISEHNRLYWYRQTLGQGPEFLTYFQNEAQLEKSRLLSDRFSAERPKGSFSTLEIQRTEQGDSAMYLCASSPPGAGYNEQFFGPGTRLTVL.

For this clone: This is likely an artifact of a read error, given a far larger clone one base away. The CDR3 spells CAWGPGRLALF. CDR3 nucleotide sequence: TGTGCCTGGGGACCGGGACGTTTGGCTCTCTTT. The chain links TRBV30 to TRBJ1-1, with TRBD1 as a possible D gene (5 bases). This CDR3 comprises 11 residues. Germline V CDR1 and CDR2: GTSNPN, SVGIG (reference sequence).

This clone was seen a handful of times. The chain carries TRBV5-8 and TRBJ2-7; D gene ambiguous. Germline CDR1 SGHTS, CDR2 YDEGEE. With 7 bases removed from V and 0 bases from J, the gap between germline ends came to 11 bases. The CDR3 has 13 amino acids. The chain's CDR3 is CASAFQSSYEQYF. The CDR3 DNA reads as TGTGCCAGCGCCTTCCAGAGCTCCTACGAGCAGTACTTC. Complete variable domain (other parts from reference TRBV5-8 and TRBJ2-7): EAGVTQSPTHLIKTRGQQATLRCSPISGHTSVYWYQQALGLGLQFLLWYDEGEERNRGNFPPRFSGRQFPNYSSELNVNALELEDSALYLCASAFQSSYEQYFGPGTRLTVT.

This clone has only a few counts. The rearrangement links TRBV5-1 to TRBJ2-1, with D perhaps given as TRBD1 or TRBD2 (5 bases each). Trimming left V 3 bases short and J 2 bases short, with 12 bases between. The germline V gene has CDR1 SGHRS and CDR2 YFSETQ. The CDR3 runs to 15 residues. The CDR3, as DNA: TGCGCCAGCAGCTGGGACGTAGGAGCCTACAATGAGCAGTTCTTC. This gives the protein CASSWDVGAYNEQFF.

The chain employs TRBV10-2 and TRBJ2-7; D ambiguous. The CDR3 length is 14 residues. V lost 0 bases and J 3 bases, leaving 9 bases between the germline ends. The germline V gene has CDR1 WSHSY and CDR2 SAAADI. In nucleotides, the CDR3 is TGCGCCAGCAGTGAGTCTGGGCCAGTCTACGAGCAGTACTTC. Translated: CASSESGPVYEQYF.

This chain joins TRBV29-1 and TRBJ2-7, with 9 bases matching TRBD1. CDR3 length: 13 amino acids. J lost 3 bases, V lost 7 bases, and 7 bases had no gene match. Germline assignment: CDR1 SQVTM and CDR2 ANQGSEA. The CDR3 sequence is CSAQLGQGYEQYF. CDR3 nucleotide sequence: TGCAGCGCCCAGCTGGGACAGGGCTACGAGCAGTACTTC.

The chain combines TRBV25-1 with TRBJ1-4; maybe TRBD1 (5 bases). The ends were cut back, 4 bases at V and 6 bases at J, with 18 bases in the middle. Germline CDR1 reads MGHDK; CDR2 reads SYGVNS. CDR3 length: 16 amino acids. The CDR3 region has the DNA TGTGCCAGCAGTGTCAAATGGGGGAGGGAAGATGAAAAACTGTTTTTT. It is translated as CASSVKWGREDEKLFF.

CDR3 amino acids: CAISKDRGTEAFF. The CDR3 DNA sequence: TGTGCCATCAGTAAGGACAGGGGGACTGAAGCTTTCTTT. The genes are TRBV10-3 and TRBJ1-1; 10 nucleotides align to TRBD1. Germline assignment: CDR1 ENHRY and CDR2 SYGVKD. This CDR3 spans 13 amino acids. V shed 5 bases, J shed 5 bases, and the junction held 2 bases outside the gene matches.

Details on this clone: Distinct nucleotide sequences in the sample also encode this CDR3. The chain recombines TRBV7-2 with TRBJ2-7, with 9 bases matching TRBD2. The CDR3 consists of 15 residues. Losses at the gene ends were 5 bases for V and 0 bases for J; bases not matched to a gene: 5. The germline gives CDR1 SGHTA, CDR2 FQGNSA. CDR3 bases: TGTGCCAGCAGCGTCAGTAGCGGGAGCTCCTACGAGCAGTACTTC. Its translation is CASSVSSGSSYEQYF.

For the CDR3, the DNA is TGTGCCAGCAGCTCACAGGGGGCTGGGGCCGGGGAGCTGTTTTTT. Its translation is CASSSQGAGAGELFF. The V and J genes are TRBV7-3 and TRBJ2-2, with TRBD1 matching over 9 bases. The CDR3 contains 15 residues. Germline V lookup: CDR1 SGHTA, CDR2 FQGTGA. V was pared by 4 bases and J by 6 bases, with 6 bases of the junction left unmatched.

This clone appeared once. A far larger clone lies a single base away; this is likely a read error. V and J are TRBV5-1 and TRBJ2-5; no definite D call. The length of the CDR3 is 12 residues. Trimming took off 0 bases at V and 5 bases at J, with 5 bases between the two ends. Per the germline V gene, CDR1 is SGHRS and CDR2 is YFSETQ. CDR3 DNA sequence: TGCGCCAGCAGCTTGGGATCGGAGACCCAGTACTTC. Residues: CASSLGSETQYF.

This chain connects TRBV4-1 to TRBJ1-5; D might be TRBD1 (6 bases). In germline, CDR1 is MGHRA, CDR2 YSYEKL. V lost 4 bases and J lost 6, with 13 bases in between. This CDR3 has 14 amino acids. As DNA, the CDR3 is TGCGCCAGCAGCCGATTACAGGGTAGTCAGCCCCAGCATTTT. Translated, it gives CASSRLQGSQPQHF.

The genes are TRBV6-1 and TRBJ2-7, with 10 bases identical to TRBD2. Germline V gene data show CDR1 as MNHNS and CDR2 as SASEGT. The CDR3 contains 15 residues. The junction had 10 bases not matched to a gene; V was cut back by 4 bases and J by 7 bases. CDR3 amino acids: CASSGPGTSAWEQYF. The CDR3 DNA follows: TGTGCCAGCAGTGGACCCGGGACTAGCGCCTGGGAGCAGTACTTC.

The gene calls are TRBV7-9 and TRBJ2-7, with unresolved D. The CDR3 covers 12 residues. The germline V gene has CDR1 SEHNR and CDR2 FQNEAQ (reference sequence). The V end was cut by 5 bases, the J end by 2 bases, with 7 bases between. CDR3 loop: CASSRIAYEQYF. The CDR3 bases are TGTGCCAGCAGCCGAATAGCCTACGAGCAGTACTTC. Using reference TRBV7-9 and TRBJ2-7 for the parts outside the CDR3, the full variable domain is DTGVSQNPRHKITKRGQNVTFRCDPISEHNRLYWYRQTLGQGPEFLTYFQNEAQLEKSRLLSDRFSAERPKGSFSTLEIQRTEQGDSAMYLCASSRIAYEQYFGPGTRLTVT.

V is TRBV5-4 and J is TRBJ2-7; D is undetermined. Germline CDR1 reads SGHNT; CDR2 reads YYREEE (reference sequence). This CDR3 contains 15 residues. V was clipped by 2 bases and J by 0 bases, with 12 bases between them. The CDR3 DNA reads as TGTGCCAGCAGCTTCGGTACGGCCCGCTCCTACGAGCAGTACTTC. Protein product: CASSFGTARSYEQYF.

As to this clone: The DNA is left out, because the CDR3 cannot be placed on it with certainty; the CDR3 is given as TCRdb lists it. The genes are TRBV5-1 and TRBJ2-1; TRBD1 reflects the table's D call only, with no check against the DNA. CDR1 is SGHRS and CDR2 is YFSETQ in the germline V gene. The CDR3 numbers 15 amino acids, ends counted. CDR3 sequence: CASSSFGPGNNEQFF.

This chain uses TRBV4-3 with TRBJ2-3, with 10 nucleotides matching TRBD2. This CDR3 region has 15 residues. The V gene's germline CDR1 is LGHNA and CDR2 YSLEER. V gave up 1 base and J gave up 4 bases; unmatched junction bases: 2. The CDR3 loop reads CASSQGLAGADTQYF. CDR3 bases: TGCGCCAGCAGCCAAGGGCTAGCGGGAGCAGATACGCAGTATTTT.

The chain is built from TRBV9 and TRBJ2-7, with TRBD1 identical over 11 bases. This CDR3 is 14 amino acids long. The germline CDR1 and CDR2 sequences are SGDLS and YYNGEE. The trim removed 6 bases at V and 3 bases at J, leaving 5 bases unmatched. The CDR3 reads CASTPGQGDYEQYF. The CDR3, as DNA: TGTGCCAGCACCCCGGGACAGGGGGACTACGAGCAGTACTTC.

The chain couples TRBV27 to TRBJ2-2; no reliable D call. The length of the CDR3 is 15 residues. Germline V gives CDR1 MNHEY, CDR2 SMNVEV (reference sequence). V shed 3 bases and J shed 2 bases, with 10 bases lying between them. This CDR3 is CASSLDGTNTGELFF. The CDR3 DNA reads as TGTGCCAGCAGTTTGGACGGCACCAACACCGGGGAGCTGTTTTTT.

This clone occurred a few times. The rearrangement uses TRBV28 and TRBJ1-2; D gene unclear. Deletions cut 4 bases from V and 13 bases from J, with 16 bases between. Germline lookup yields CDR1 MDHEN and CDR2 SYDVKM. There are 12 residues in the CDR3. CDR3 residues: CASSSPGRDGTF. DNA for the CDR3: TGTGCCAGCAGTTCCCCGGGGAGGGATGGCACCTTC.

The rearrangement uses TRBV28 and TRBJ2-7; TRBD2 is a possible D gene (6 bases). The V and J ends lost 1 base and 5 bases respectively, with 15 bases between them. This CDR3 spans 15 amino acids. Germline-derived CDR1 and CDR2 are MDHEN and SYDVKM. In DNA form, the CDR3 reads TGTGCCAGCAGTTTATCGGCGGGATCTTATAACGAGCAGTACTTC. This sequence encodes CASSLSAGSYNEQYF.

The gene calls are TRBV9 and TRBJ2-1; D perhaps matches TRBD2 (6 bases). Germline V gene lookup returns CDR1 SGDLS and CDR2 YYNGEE. CDR3 length: 15 residues. V was clipped by 0 bases and J by 10 bases, with 17 bases between them. This CDR3 reads CASSVAIGGAGEQFF. CDR3 nucleotides: TGTGCCAGCAGCGTAGCTATAGGAGGGGCAGGGGAGCAGTTCTTC.